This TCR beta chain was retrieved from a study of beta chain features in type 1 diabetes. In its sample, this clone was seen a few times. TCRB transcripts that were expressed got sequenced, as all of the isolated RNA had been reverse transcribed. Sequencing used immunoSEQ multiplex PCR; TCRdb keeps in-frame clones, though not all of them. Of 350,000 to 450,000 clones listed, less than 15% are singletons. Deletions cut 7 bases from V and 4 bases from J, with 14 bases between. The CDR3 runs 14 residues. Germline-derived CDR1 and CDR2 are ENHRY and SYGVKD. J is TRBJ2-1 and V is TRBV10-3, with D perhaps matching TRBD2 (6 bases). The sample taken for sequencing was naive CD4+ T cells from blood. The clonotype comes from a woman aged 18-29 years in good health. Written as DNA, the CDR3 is TGTGCCATCAACCCAGCGGGTGCGTACAATGAGCAGTTCTTC. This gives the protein CAINPAGAYNEQFF.